This T cell receptor (beta chain) was recorded in a study of Ad26.COV2.S vaccination and SARS-CoV-2 variants. The assay was immunoSEQ multiplex PCR, and TCRdb's table has in-frame clones only and misses some. The table lists roughly 300,000 clones, around 89% of them singletons. Treatment given: around 19 received Ad26.COV2.S at low or high dose, single or two shots; 5 received placebo; per-sample allocation not given. At day 63 after the first vaccine or placebo injection, samples were drawn. This clone was detected a few times. The same CDR3 arises from other DNA sequences in this sample as well. The sample was peripheral blood, taken in a trial of Ad26.COV2.S vaccine versus placebo. This TCR was sampled from a person between 18 and 65 years old who received the Ad26.COV2.S COVID-19 vaccine or a placebo.

In nucleotides, the CDR3 is TGCAGCGTTGTCCGGGAAACTGAAGCTTTCTTT. Its translation is CSVVRETEAFF. This chain links TRBV29-1 with TRBJ1-1; D is unclear. The CDR3 length is 11 residues. Trimming shortened V by 4 bases and J by 5 bases, and 8 bases separated the two germline ends. From germline, CDR1 is SQVTM and CDR2 ANQGSEA.